Here is one TCR beta chain with its context. The sample originates from a study of blood T cell repertoires in COVID-19. Study as a whole: Samples of COVID-19 (acute and convalescent) were obtained from the United States, Italy and Spain. The cDNA or gDNA used as material had been derived from T cells, B-cell-depleted T cells, or PBMCs.

The germline CDR1 and CDR2 sequences are MNHEY and SVGAGI. The CDR3 contains 16 residues. Trimming cost V 2 bases and J 8 bases, with 18 bases left between them. Generated by immunoSEQ multiplex PCR, the TCRdb table keeps only in-frame clones and is missing some. The data hold roughly 150,000 clones, with 80% to 90% observed a single time. The origin of this receptor is a woman aged 55-69 years with COVID-19, enrolled during active disease. Sequencing input: peripheral blood. V is TRBV6-5 and J is TRBJ1-4; possibly TRBD1 for D (6 bases). The CDR3 protein is CASSYKNRAPGEKLFF. In nucleotides, the CDR3 is TGTGCCAGCAGTTACAAAAACAGGGCTCCGGGCGAAAAACTGTTTTTT.